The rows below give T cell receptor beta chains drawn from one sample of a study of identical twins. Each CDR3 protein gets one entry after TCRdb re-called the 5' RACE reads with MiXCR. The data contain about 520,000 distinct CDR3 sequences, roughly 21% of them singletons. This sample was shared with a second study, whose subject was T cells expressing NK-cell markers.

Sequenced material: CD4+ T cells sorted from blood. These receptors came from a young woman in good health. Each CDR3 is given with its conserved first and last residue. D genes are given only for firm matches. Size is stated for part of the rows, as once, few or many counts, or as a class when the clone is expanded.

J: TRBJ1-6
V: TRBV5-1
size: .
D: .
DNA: TGCGCCAGCAGCTTGGTGAAGGATTCACCCCTCCACTTT
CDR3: CASSLVKDSPLHF

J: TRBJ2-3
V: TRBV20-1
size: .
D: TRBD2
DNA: TGCAGTGCTAGGTGGGCTAGCGGGGTACGCACAGATACGCAGTATTTT
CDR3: CSARWASGVRTDTQYF

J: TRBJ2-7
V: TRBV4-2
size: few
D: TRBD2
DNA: TGTGCCAGCAGCCGCGGCGGGGGTCCAAACGAGCAGTACTTC
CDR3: CASSRGGGPNEQYF

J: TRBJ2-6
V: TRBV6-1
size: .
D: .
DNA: TGTGCCAGCTGCCGCCAGGGCAATGGGGCCAACGTCCTGACTTTC
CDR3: CASCRQGNGANVLTF

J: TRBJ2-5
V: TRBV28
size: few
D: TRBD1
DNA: TGTGCCAGCAGTACTCCGGGACAGCCGCAAGAGACCCAGTACTTC
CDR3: CASSTPGQPQETQYF

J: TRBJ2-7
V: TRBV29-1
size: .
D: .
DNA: TGCAGCGCCCTCTACAGCTACGAGCAGTACTTC
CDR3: CSALYSYEQYF

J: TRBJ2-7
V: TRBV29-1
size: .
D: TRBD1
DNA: TGCAGCGTTGAAGGACAGGGGGGGAACGAGCAGTACTTC
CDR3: CSVEGQGGNEQYF

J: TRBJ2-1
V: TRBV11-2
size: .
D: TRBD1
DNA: TGTGCCAGCAGCTTAGATGGCGGGACAGGGAAGTTCTTC
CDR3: CASSLDGGTGKFF

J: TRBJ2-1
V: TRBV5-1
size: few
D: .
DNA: TGCGCCAGCAGCTTCCAGACAGCCGGTGAGCAGTTCTTC
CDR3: CASSFQTAGEQFF

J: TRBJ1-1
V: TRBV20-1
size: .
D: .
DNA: TGCAGTGCTAGAGGGGCTTTCTTT
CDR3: CSARGAFF

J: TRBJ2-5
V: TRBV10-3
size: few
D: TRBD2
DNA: TGTGCCATCAGTGAAACTAGCGGGAGGGACAGGGAGGAGACCCAGTACTTC
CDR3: CAISETSGRDREETQYF

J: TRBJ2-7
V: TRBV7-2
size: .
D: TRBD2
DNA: TGTGCCAGCAGCCGACTTAGCGGGAGATTGGGGGAGCAGTACTTC
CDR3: CASSRLSGRLGEQYF

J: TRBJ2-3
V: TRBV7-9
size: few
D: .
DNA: TGTGCCAGCAGCTTCCCAGGGGGGCAAGATACGCAGTATTTT
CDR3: CASSFPGGQDTQYF

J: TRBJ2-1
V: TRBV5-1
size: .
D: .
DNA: TGCGCCAGCAGCTTGGGCGGGCCTTGGAATGAGCAGTTCTTC
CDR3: CASSLGGPWNEQFF

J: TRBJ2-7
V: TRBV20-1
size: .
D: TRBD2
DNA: TGCAGTGCTAGAGATACGGGAGGTCCACGAACCTACGAGCAGTACTTC
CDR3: CSARDTGGPRTYEQYF

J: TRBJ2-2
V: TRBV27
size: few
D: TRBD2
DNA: TGTGCCAGCAGTTTCGCCGGGGGGAGGTACACCGGGGAGCTGTTTTTT
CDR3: CASSFAGGRYTGELFF

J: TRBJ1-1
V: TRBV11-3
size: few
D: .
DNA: TGTGCCAGCAGCTTAGGCGGAGGGGTAATGAACACTGAAGCTTTCTTT
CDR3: CASSLGGGVMNTEAFF

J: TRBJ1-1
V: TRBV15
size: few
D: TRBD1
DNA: TGTGCCACCAGCATCAAGCGACAGGGGACGAACACTGAAGCTTTCTTT
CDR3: CATSIKRQGTNTEAFF

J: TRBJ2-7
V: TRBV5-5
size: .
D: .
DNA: TGTGCCAGCAGCTTGTCGTTGCAGGACCCCTACGAGCAGTACTTC
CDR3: CASSLSLQDPYEQYF

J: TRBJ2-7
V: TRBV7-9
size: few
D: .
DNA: TGTGCCAGCAGCTCGAGAAACGAGCAGTACTTC
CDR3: CASSSRNEQYF

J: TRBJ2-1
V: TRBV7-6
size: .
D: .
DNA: TGTGCCAGCAGCTTAAGTCCCGGACTCACCAATGAGCAGTTCTTC
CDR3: CASSLSPGLTNEQFF

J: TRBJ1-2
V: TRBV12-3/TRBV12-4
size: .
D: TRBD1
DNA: TGTGCCCTCGGGACAGCGTCTGGCTACACCTTC
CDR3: CALGTASGYTF

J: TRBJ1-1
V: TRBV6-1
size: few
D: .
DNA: TGTGCCAGCACCCGACTGCGGGGGAGCACTGAAGCTTTCTTT
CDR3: CASTRLRGSTEAFF

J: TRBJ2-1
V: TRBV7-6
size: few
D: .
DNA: TGTGCCAGCAGCTTAGTCACCCCACCGGAGCAGTTCTTC
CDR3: CASSLVTPPEQFF

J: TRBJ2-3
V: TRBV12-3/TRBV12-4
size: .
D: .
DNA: TGTGCCAGCAGTTCGGGACTCAGTTCGTTTGGTACGCAGTATTTT
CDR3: CASSSGLSSFGTQYF

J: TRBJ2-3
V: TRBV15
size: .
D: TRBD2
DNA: TGTGCCACCAGCAGAGATAGGGCTAGCGGGGCCCCAGATACGCAGTATTTT
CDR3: CATSRDRASGAPDTQYF

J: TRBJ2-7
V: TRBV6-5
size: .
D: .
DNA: TGTGCCAGCAGTTATAGGGACGTCTCCTACGAGCAGTACTTC
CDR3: CASSYRDVSYEQYF

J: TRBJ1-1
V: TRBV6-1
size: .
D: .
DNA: TGTGCCAGCAGCACCCCCGGGGGCACTGAAGCTTTCTTT
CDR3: CASSTPGGTEAFF

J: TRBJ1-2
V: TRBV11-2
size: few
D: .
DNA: TGTGCCAGCAGCTTAGATCGGGTTCCAACCGGACTAGGCTACACCTTC
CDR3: CASSLDRVPTGLGYTF

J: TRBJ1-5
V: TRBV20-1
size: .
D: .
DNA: TGCAGTGCTAGAGAAGGCTTGCAGCCCCAGCATTTT
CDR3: CSAREGLQPQHF

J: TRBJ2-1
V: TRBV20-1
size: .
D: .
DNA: TGCAGTGCTAGTCGAGCCACGAATTACAATGAGCAGTTCTTC
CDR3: CSASRATNYNEQFF

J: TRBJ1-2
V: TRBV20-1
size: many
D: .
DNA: TGCAGTGCAAGTGGGAGTGGACCTGATGGCTACACCTTC
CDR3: CSASGSGPDGYTF

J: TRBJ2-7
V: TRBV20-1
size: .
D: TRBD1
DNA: TGCAGTGCTCGTTACAGGGGGCGCGACGAGCAGTACTTC
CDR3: CSARYRGRDEQYF

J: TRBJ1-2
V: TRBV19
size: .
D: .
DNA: TGTGCCAGTAGTTGGGATGGTGCCGCCTATGGCTACACCTTC
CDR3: CASSWDGAAYGYTF

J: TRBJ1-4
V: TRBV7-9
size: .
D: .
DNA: TGTGCCAGCAGCTGGGACCGCCGAAATGAAAAACTGTTTTTT
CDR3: CASSWDRRNEKLFF

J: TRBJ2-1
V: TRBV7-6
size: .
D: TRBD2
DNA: TGTGCCAGCAGCTTAGCGCCACCGGGCGGGAGCCAACAATATGAGCAGTTCTTC
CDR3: CASSLAPPGGSQQYEQFF

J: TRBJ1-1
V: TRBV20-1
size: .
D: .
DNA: TGCAGTGCTAGGGCACCCGTCTCCACTGAAGCTTTCTTT
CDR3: CSARAPVSTEAFF

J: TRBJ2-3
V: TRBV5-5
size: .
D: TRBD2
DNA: TGTGCCAGCAGACCGCCCGGGGGGGATACGCAGTATTTT
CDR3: CASRPPGGDTQYF

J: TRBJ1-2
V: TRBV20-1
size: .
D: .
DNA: TGCAGTGCTATAGGACGGCGCAAGATCTATGGCTACACCTTC
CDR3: CSAIGRRKIYGYTF

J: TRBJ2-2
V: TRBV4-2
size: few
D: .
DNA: TGTGCCAGCAGCCAAGACGGTGGAAGGGAGCTGTTTTTT
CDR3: CASSQDGGRELFF

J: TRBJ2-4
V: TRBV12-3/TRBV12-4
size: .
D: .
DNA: TGTGCCAGCAGTAATTTTGCGGAAGCCAAAAACATTCAGTACTTC
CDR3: CASSNFAEAKNIQYF

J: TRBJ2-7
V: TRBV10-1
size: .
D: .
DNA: TGCGCCAGCAGTGAGTCCGCAGCCGGGAGCTACGAGCAGTACTTC
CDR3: CASSESAAGSYEQYF